This T cell receptor beta chain was obtained from a study of regulatory T cells in long-lasting Graves disease. According to the study, TCR beta libraries were built with iRepertoire HTBI primers and CDR3-region Arm-PCR. Using its own MiXCR run on the multiplex PCR reads, TCRdb lists one record per CDR3 protein. The sample consists of about 460,000 distinct CDR3 sequences, 12% to 15% of them appearing once. Germline V lookup: CDR1 MDHEN, CDR2 SYDVKM. This CDR3 is 13 amino acids long. Trimming stripped 5 bases from V and 4 bases from J, with 12 bases between. This clonotype occurred many times. Time point reported: newly diagnosed GD, antithyroid drugs for less than 3 months. Preparation of the TCR library used RNA extracted from PBMCs. This sample also appeared in a second study, on T cells in Graves' hyperthyroidism and ophthalmopathy.

This TCR was recovered from a woman in her 50s with Graves disease. The chain has TRBV28 and TRBJ2-7; D might be TRBD2 (6 bases). Sample: peripheral blood mononuclear cells (PBMCs), taken at new diagnosis, from a patient treated with antithyroid drugs. The CDR3 loop reads CASSPTTSYEQYF. The CDR3 DNA reads as TGTGCCAGCAGTCCCACGACTAGTTACGAGCAGTACTTC.